One and the same sample provided the 16 T cell receptor beta chains below, sequenced in a study of cytomegalovirus exposure and HLA in healthy donors. PCR primers comprised 60 Vbeta and 13 Jbeta primers. Profiled with immunoSEQ multiplex PCR; TCRdb holds only in-frame clones, not every one. The sample gives approximately 97,000 clones, roughly four fifths of which show up once; around 3.5% is in the top ten. The sample comprised PBMCs. The receptors here all came from a man aged 35-49 years in good health and CMV-seronegative.

CDR3 region: CASSRTGVNEKLFF. CDR3 nucleotide sequence: TGTGCCAGCTCACGGACAGGGGTTAATGAAAAACTGTTTTTT. The chain links TRBV18 to TRBJ1-4; 9 nucleotides line up with TRBD1. The germline gives CDR1 KGHSH, CDR2 LQKENI. The V gene end was trimmed by 4 bases and the J gene end by 4 bases; junction bases not matched to a gene: 1. The CDR3 length is 14 residues.

The chain links TRBV19 to TRBJ1-4; TRBD1 matches at 9 bases. Trimming removed 7 bases from V and 8 bases from J; junction bases left unmatched: 5. The CDR3 length is 13 residues. Germline-derived CDR1 and CDR2 are LNHDA and SQIVND (reference sequence). Written as DNA, the CDR3 is TGTGCCAGTACCAGGGACAGGGACGAAAAACTGTTTTTT. Amino acids: CASTRDRDEKLFF.

The chain recombines TRBV28 with TRBJ2-2; TRBD2 matches at 8 bases. Germline V gene lookup returns CDR1 MDHEN and CDR2 SYDVKM. This CDR3 comprises 14 residues. After removal of 5 bases from V and 7 bases from J, the junction contained 6 bases not matched to a gene. The CDR3 loop reads CASSLGGGGGELFF. The CDR3 coding sequence is TGTGCCAGCAGTCTCGGGGGGGGCGGCGGGGAGCTGTTTTTT.

In this sample, this clone turned up a few times. V usage is TRBV5-6 and J usage is TRBJ1-5; D unclear. The germline gives CDR1 SGHDT, CDR2 YYEEEE. The CDR3 consists of 12 residues. V was trimmed by 2 bases and J by 4 bases, leaving 4 bases between them. DNA of the CDR3: TGTGCCAGCAGCTTTTCAAATCAGCCCCAGCATTTT. It yields the protein CASSFSNQPQHF.

V gene TRBV10-3 combines with J gene TRBJ2-5; D is perhaps TRBD1 (6 bases). Per germline, CDR1 ENHRY and CDR2 SYGVKD. CDR3 length equals 15 residues. The V and J ends lost 0 bases and 2 bases respectively, with 10 bases between them. The CDR3 here is CAISESQGRQETQYF. The CDR3 DNA is TGTGCCATCAGTGAGTCGCAGGGGCGTCAAGAGACCCAGTACTTC.

To note about this clone: Germline is not matched at one junction end, which may reflect a read error. The genes are TRBV7-6 and TRBJ1-2, with D maybe TRBD1 (5 bases). This CDR3 is built from 11 residues. CDR1 is SGHVS and CDR2 is FNYEAQ in the germline V gene. The CDR3: CASSRQCPSAF. The CDR3 DNA follows: TGTGCCAGCAGTCGACAGTGCCCCTCCGCCTTC.

The V call is TRBV7-9, the J call TRBJ1-1, with 10 bases fitting TRBD1. After removal of 5 bases from V and 0 bases from J, the junction contained 12 bases not matched to a gene. CDR3 length equals 18 residues. Germline V gene data show CDR1 as SEHNR and CDR2 as FQNEAQ (reference sequence). CDR3 coding DNA: TGTGCCAGCAGCCCCGACAGGGGGCTTGGGGGTATGAACACTGAAGCTTTCTTT. Translation gives CASSPDRGLGGMNTEAFF.

The chain is built from TRBV7-2 and TRBJ1-3; 10 bases are shared with TRBD1. This CDR3 is 16 amino acids long. Unmatched junction bases numbered 7, after V lost 4 bases and J lost 4 bases. Germline loops: CDR1 SGHTA, CDR2 FQGNSA. CDR3 nucleotide sequence: TGTGCCAGCAGCTCTCAGACAGGGGGCACCGGAAACACCATATATTTT. This sequence encodes CASSSQTGGTGNTIYF.

The chain employs TRBV10-2 and TRBJ1-3; tentatively, D is TRBD1 (5 bases). Germline values: CDR1 WSHSY, CDR2 SAAADI. Trimming removed 5 bases from V and 1 base from J, with 6 bases in between. The CDR3 covers 13 residues. The chain's CDR3 is CASSSGSGNTIYF. The CDR3 region has the DNA TGCGCCAGCAGTTCAGGGTCTGGAAACACCATATATTTT.

V and J are TRBV7-2 and TRBJ1-3; 8 bases fit TRBD1. CDR3 size: 17 residues. The J segment lost 1 base and the V segment lost 3 bases, leaving 8 bases of the junction unmatched. The V gene's germline CDR1 is SGHTA and CDR2 FQGNSA. The chain's CDR3 is CASSFSGTGGSGNTIYF. In DNA, the CDR3 is TGTGCCAGCAGCTTTAGTGGAACAGGGGGATCTGGAAACACCATATATTTT.

CDR3 bases: TGCGCCAGCAGCTTGGCCGAAATAGCGGGGGTGCAGTACTTC. This codes for CASSLAEIAGVQYF. The V and J genes are TRBV5-1 and TRBJ2-7; 9 bases are shared with TRBD2. CDR1 SGHRS and CDR2 YFSETQ come from the germline V gene. This CDR3 comprises 14 residues. J gave up 9 bases and V 0 bases, and 7 bases lay outside the gene matches.

The J gene is TRBJ2-3, the V gene TRBV7-8; possible D gene TRBD1, 5 bases. Trimming cost V 4 bases and J 2 bases, with 10 bases left between them. The CDR3 length is 14 residues. Per the germline V gene, CDR1 is SGHVS and CDR2 is FQNEAQ. The CDR3 loop is CASSSLRDTDTQYF. CDR3 DNA: TGTGCCAGCAGCTCTCTCAGGGACACAGATACGCAGTATTTT.

Here the CDR3 reads CAISESDYSYEQYF. The CDR3 region has the DNA TGTGCCATCAGTGAGTCTGACTACTCCTACGAGCAGTACTTC. The rearrangement joins TRBV10-3 to TRBJ2-7; D is possibly TRBD2 (5 bases). V was trimmed by 0 bases and J by 0 bases, leaving 6 bases between them. The CDR3 loop spans 14 amino acids. CDR1 is ENHRY and CDR2 is SYGVKD in the germline V gene.

This clone was seen a few times. The chain carries TRBV4-3 and TRBJ1-4; D gene uncertain. CDR3 length: 18 amino acids. CDR1 is LGHNA and CDR2 is YSLEER in the germline V gene. Trimming stripped 0 bases from V and 0 bases from J, with 14 bases between. CDR3 amino acids: CASSQDSGIVATNEKLFF. For the CDR3, the DNA is TGCGCCAGCAGCCAAGATTCCGGGATCGTCGCAACTAATGAAAAACTGTTTTTT.

V is TRBV15 and J is TRBJ1-4, with a possible D match to TRBD1 (5 bases). The CDR3 is made up of 15 amino acids. Germline CDR1 LNHNV, CDR2 YYDKDF (reference sequence). V lost 0 bases to trimming and J lost 5 bases, with 10 bases between them. CDR3 in DNA: TGTGCCACCAGCAGAGATTGGGCAGGGAATGAAAAACTGTTTTTT. It translates to CATSRDWAGNEKLFF.

This chain uses TRBV5-1 with TRBJ2-2, with 12 bases identical to TRBD2. CDR3 size: 17 residues. CDR1 and CDR2 (germline): SGHRS, YFSETQ. J was trimmed by 6 bases and V by 4 bases; bases with no gene match: 10. This chain's CDR3 is CASSPWTSGAGAGELFF. As DNA, the CDR3 is TGCGCCAGCAGCCCCTGGACTAGCGGGGCGGGAGCCGGGGAGCTGTTTTTT.